This T cell receptor (beta chain) was recorded in a study of blood T cell repertoires in COVID-19. Study-level background: Researchers got acute and convalescent COVID-19 samples from the United States, Italy and Spain.

In the authors' methods: Estimation of nucleated cell counts was performed using reference gene primer amplification. The assay was immunoSEQ multiplex PCR, and TCRdb's table has in-frame clones only and misses some. That table supplies the V and J calls and clone size; D and trimming were determined from the DNA. The sample lists about 160,000 clones; roughly four fifths were seen once. The sequenced sample was peripheral blood. The sequence came from a human donor with acute or convalescent COVID-19. The donor label of this sample is uncertain.

CDR3 in DNA: TGTGCCAGCAGTTTAAGCGGGCCGAGGGGCTACACCTTC. This gives the protein CASSLSGPRGYTF. The chain combines TRBV12-3 or TRBV12-4 with TRBJ1-2; D not certain. This CDR3 has 13 residues. V lost 2 bases to trimming and J lost 8 bases, with 12 bases between them.